What follows are 17 T cell receptor beta chains derived from one specimen sequenced in a study of technical replicates of blood from a handful of donors. The protocol was immunoSEQ multiplex PCR, while the TCRdb copy is restricted to in-frame clones and leaves out a portion. This sample carries 60,000 to 80,000 clones, more than 85% of them seen once, and the ten largest clones take approximately 5%. Input material: PBMCs. The source of these receptors is a human donor in good health. Some clones in this sample may be carry-over from other donors' samples.

The rearrangement joins TRBV7-6 to TRBJ2-5, with D possibly TRBD1 on 6 matching bases. The germline V gene has CDR1 SGHVS and CDR2 FNYEAQ. This CDR3 is 12 amino acids long. The ends were cut back, 4 bases at V and 5 bases at J, with 8 bases in the middle. CDR3 protein: CASSSRGETQYF. The CDR3 coding sequence is TGTGCCAGCAGCTCGAGGGGGGAGACCCAGTACTTC.

This clone was counted between two and nine times. The chain has TRBV7-8 and TRBJ2-7; 7 nucleotides match TRBD1. J gave up 1 base and V 7 bases, and 7 bases lay outside the gene matches. The CDR3 has 14 amino acids. Germline-derived CDR1 and CDR2 are SGHVS and FQNEAQ. CDR3 in amino acids: CASTPQGVSYEQYF. The CDR3 nucleotides read TGTGCCAGCACGCCCCAGGGGGTTTCCTACGAGCAGTACTTC. Full variable domain (remainder filled in from reference TRBV7-8 and TRBJ2-7): GAGVSQSPRYKVAKRGQDVALRCDPISGHVSLFWYQQALGQGPEFLTYFQNEAQLDKSGLPSDRFFAERPEGSVSTLKIQRTQQEDSAVYLCASTPQGVSYEQYFGPGTRLTVT.

The J gene is TRBJ2-3, the V gene TRBV28, with a weak D call TRBD2 (5 bases). V was clipped by 5 bases and J by 5 bases, with 11 bases between them. The germline CDR1 and CDR2 sequences are MDHEN and SYDVKM. The CDR3 is 13 residues long. CDR3 sequence reads: CASSREILDTQYF. CDR3 nucleotide sequence: TGTGCCAGCAGTAGGGAGATATTAGATACGCAGTATTTT.

V is TRBV11-2 and J is TRBJ2-7; 8 bases match TRBD2. J was trimmed by 7 bases and V by 5 bases; bases with no gene match: 13. The CDR3 covers 15 residues. Germline assignment: CDR1 SGHAT and CDR2 FQNNGV. The CDR3 DNA is TGTGCCAGCAGCCAATTTAGGACTAGCTTGCGGGAGCAGTACTTC. It encodes CASSQFRTSLREQYF.

The CDR3 sequence is CASSLPLAGGIRTDTQYF. The CDR3 coding sequence is TGTGCCAGCAGCTTACCTCTAGCGGGGGGTATAAGGACAGATACGCAGTATTTT. The V call is TRBV7-6, the J call TRBJ2-3, with 11 bases aligning to TRBD2. The V gene end was trimmed by 2 bases and the J gene end by 3 bases; junction bases not matched to a gene: 10. Germline loops: CDR1 SGHVS, CDR2 FNYEAQ. The CDR3 length is 18 residues.

The V gene is TRBV6-6, the J gene TRBJ2-1; 7 bases are shared with TRBD2. Germline V CDR1 and CDR2: MNHNY, SVGAGI (reference sequence). V was clipped by 2 bases and J by 1 base; unmatched bases: 5. This CDR3 spans 16 amino acids. CDR3 coding DNA: TGTGCCAGCAGTTACGGCGGAGCGGGATCCTACAATGAGCAGTTCTTC. The encoded protein is CASSYGGAGSYNEQFF.

This chain links TRBV10-3 with TRBJ2-7, with D possibly being TRBD1 (5 bases). The CDR3 is 12 residues long. The germline V and J ends were trimmed by 6 bases and 2 bases, with 8 bases remaining between them. The germline V gene encodes CDR1 ENHRY and CDR2 SYGVKD. In DNA, the CDR3 is TGTGCCATCAGAGACAGTACCTACGAGCAGTACTTC. This codes for CAIRDSTYEQYF.

V and J are TRBV19 and TRBJ1-4; 8 bases map to TRBD1. Germline V CDR1 and CDR2: LNHDA, SQIVND (reference sequence). V lost 4 bases to trimming and J lost 7 bases; unmatched junction nucleotides: 8. The CDR3 is 15 amino acids. The CDR3 reads CASSTRQGFGEKLFF. In DNA form, the CDR3 reads TGTGCCAGTAGTACCAGACAGGGGTTCGGTGAAAAACTGTTTTTT.

The DNA for the CDR3 is TGCGCCAGCATCGAACTAGCGGGATCGGACGGGGAGCTGTTTTTT. This codes for CASIELAGSDGELFF. This sequence joins TRBV5-1 and TRBJ2-2, with 10 bases fitting TRBD2. CDR3 length equals 15 residues. Germline CDR1 SGHRS, CDR2 YFSETQ. V shed 6 bases and J 7 bases; nucleotides not matched to a gene: 9.

The rearrangement links TRBV9 to TRBJ1-2, with a tentative D call TRBD1 (5 bases). Germline CDR1 SGDLS, CDR2 YYNGEE. CDR3 size: 14 residues. The germline V and J ends were trimmed by 3 bases and 7 bases, with 16 bases remaining between them. The DNA of the CDR3 is TGTGCCAGCAGCGAGGTGACAGCGGGCCTTGGCTACACCTTC. Amino acids: CASSEVTAGLGYTF.

This chain connects TRBV11-2 to TRBJ1-4; TRBD1 aligns across 10 bases. CDR1 and CDR2 from the germline V gene are SGHAT and FQNNGV. CDR3 length equals 15 residues. V lost 5 bases, J lost 7 bases, and 7 bases stayed unmatched. The CDR3, as DNA: TGTGCCAGCAGCCGCCCCGGGACAGGGGTTGAAAAACTGTTTTTT. Translated, it gives CASSRPGTGVEKLFF.

The chain links TRBV6-5 to TRBJ1-5, with 9 bases fitting TRBD1. The V gene's germline CDR1 is MNHEY and CDR2 SVGAGI. V gave up 5 bases and J gave up 5 bases; unmatched junction bases: 4. The CDR3 sequence is 14 residues long. CDR3 loop: CASSPGQGYQPQHF. The DNA for the CDR3 is TGTGCCAGCAGTCCTGGACAGGGGTATCAGCCCCAGCATTTT.

This chain joins TRBV7-2 and TRBJ2-2, with 7 nucleotides matching TRBD2. Trimming removed 5 bases from V and 4 bases from J; junction bases left unmatched: 7. The CDR3 totals 15 residues. Germline V gene data show CDR1 as SGHTA and CDR2 as FQGNSA. The CDR3 DNA is TGTGCCAGCAGCCCTGGTGGGGGGGGCACCGGGGAGCTGTTTTTT. It codes for CASSPGGGGTGELFF.

This chain connects TRBV23-1 to TRBJ2-5; TRBD2 agrees at 8 bases. TRBV23-1 is recorded as an ORF, its role being uncertain. This CDR3 has 12 amino acids. The V segment lost 11 bases and the J segment 5 bases; nucleotides outside the gene matches: 7. CDR3: CAASGPGETQYF. The CDR3 DNA follows: TGCGCCGCTAGCGGGCCGGGGGAGACCCAGTACTTC.

The chain is built from TRBV4-3 and TRBJ1-1; TRBD1 agrees at 8 bases. Germline values: CDR1 LGHNA, CDR2 YSLEER. CDR3 size: 14 residues. V lost 4 bases, J lost 1 base, and 2 bases stayed unmatched. The CDR3 coding sequence is TGCGCCAGCAGCCCGCAGGGGGCGAACACTGAAGCTTTCTTT. Amino acids: CASSPQGANTEAFF.

V usage is TRBV18 and J usage is TRBJ2-7, with TRBD1 matching over 7 bases. CDR1 and CDR2 from the germline V gene are KGHSH and LQKENI. J gave up 2 bases and V 5 bases, and 18 bases lay outside the gene matches. This CDR3 comprises 18 residues. The CDR3 coding sequence is TGTGCCAGCTCAAAGACTGACAGGGTTCACGAGAACCCCTACGAGCAGTACTTC. Its protein product is CASSKTDRVHENPYEQYF.

This clone was seen a handful of times. The chain combines TRBV7-9 with TRBJ1-5; 8 bases match TRBD1. Per the germline V gene, CDR1 is SEHNR and CDR2 is FQNEAQ (reference sequence). The V segment lost 4 bases and the J segment 0 bases; nucleotides outside the gene matches: 8. This CDR3 has 17 amino acids. CDR3 region: CASSSDRETYSNQPQHF. CDR3 nucleotides: TGTGCCAGCAGCTCGGACAGGGAAACCTATAGCAATCAGCCCCAGCATTTT.